These 10 T cell receptor beta chains were all obtained from the same sample, sequenced in a study of T cell responses to AZD1222 COVID-19 vaccine. The data were produced by immunoSEQ multiplex PCR, yet TCRdb's version contains in-frame clones alone and is incomplete. The sample records about 140,000 clones, approximately 92% being singletons. The sample in question was peripheral blood, obtained on day 0 of AZD1222 vaccination. The receptors here all came from an adult in good health.

The chain couples TRBV29-1 to TRBJ1-5; 12 bases map to TRBD1. The germline CDR1 and CDR2 sequences are SQVTM and ANQGSEA. The CDR3 runs 14 residues. J gave up 9 bases and V 7 bases, and 10 bases lay outside the gene matches. CDR3 loop: CSAGTGGAGGPQHF. In DNA form, the CDR3 reads TGCAGCGCAGGGACAGGGGGCGCCGGGGGGCCCCAGCATTTT. Full variable domain (missing parts from reference TRBV29-1 and TRBJ1-5): SAVISQKPSRDICQRGTSLTIQCQVDSQVTMMFWYRQQPGQSLTLIATANQGSEATYESGFVIDKFPISRPNLTFSTLTVSNMSPEDSSIYLCSAGTGGAGGPQHFGDGTRLSIL.

V is TRBV27 and J is TRBJ1-5, with unresolved D. V lost 3 bases and J 6 bases, leaving 12 bases between the germline ends. The CDR3 covers 14 residues. Germline assignment: CDR1 MNHEY and CDR2 SMNVEV (reference sequence). This CDR3 is CASSLSSHGQPQHF. The CDR3, as DNA: TGTGCCAGCAGTTTGTCCAGCCACGGTCAGCCCCAGCATTTT.

The chain links TRBV18 to TRBJ1-1; D ambiguous. The V gene's germline CDR1 is KGHSH and CDR2 LQKENI. The CDR3 is 15 residues long. V was clipped by 2 bases and J by 1 base, with 11 bases between them. DNA of the CDR3: TGTGCCAGCTCACCATTAGGTCTGGGGAACACTGAAGCTTTCTTT. Translation gives CASSPLGLGNTEAFF.

The J gene is TRBJ1-6, the V gene TRBV11-3; perhaps TRBD1 as D (5 bases). Germline V gene data show CDR1 as SGHNT and CDR2 as YENEEA. Trimming shortened V by 5 bases and J by 10 bases, and 12 bases separated the two germline ends. The CDR3 is 13 residues long. DNA for the CDR3: TGTGCCAGCAGCCGTGGGGGGGGGTCACCCCTCCACTTT. Amino acids: CASSRGGGSPLHF.

This sequence joins TRBV5-4 and TRBJ2-7, with 9 bases matching TRBD1. The CDR3 sequence is 15 residues long. V dropped 1 base and J dropped 4; count of bases not matched to a gene: 6. Germline V gene data show CDR1 as SGHNT and CDR2 as YYREEE (reference sequence). CDR3 nucleotide sequence: TGTGCCAGCAGCTTGTGGGGACAGGGCCGGTACGAGCAGTACTTC. Amino acids: CASSLWGQGRYEQYF.

The chain employs TRBV5-1 and TRBJ2-5; 7 bases map to TRBD1. CDR1 and CDR2 (germline): SGHRS, YFSETQ. This CDR3 is 13 amino acids long. Trimming at V came to 6 bases and at J to 5 bases, leaving 7 bases not matched to a gene. CDR3 in DNA: TGCGCCAGCACCACAGGGGCCAGGGAGACCCAGTACTTC. It yields the protein CASTTGARETQYF.

V and J are TRBV29-1 and TRBJ2-7; 7 nucleotides agree with TRBD2. Looked up from germline, CDR1 is SQVTM and CDR2 is ANQGSEA. The CDR3 spans 14 residues. J gave up 3 bases and V 2 bases, and 7 bases lay outside the gene matches. This CDR3 is CSVEHAGEGYEQYF. CDR3 nucleotide sequence: TGCAGCGTTGAACATGCGGGAGAGGGCTACGAGCAGTACTTC.

The rearrangement uses TRBV14 and TRBJ2-7, with D maybe TRBD1 (6 bases). Germline loops: CDR1 SGHDN, CDR2 FVKESK. The CDR3 length is 15 residues. Trimming left V 1 base short and J 2 bases short, with 12 bases between. The CDR3 DNA follows: TGTGCCAGCAGCCAAGCTGGACAGAGAGCCTACGAGCAGTACTTC. It specifies CASSQAGQRAYEQYF.

This chain links TRBV28 with TRBJ1-2, with TRBD1 as a possible D gene (5 bases). In germline, CDR1 is MDHEN, CDR2 SYDVKM. The CDR3 length is 13 residues. The CDR3 nucleotides read TGTGCAGTAGACAGCTATACAAACTATGGCTACACCTTC. Residues: CAVDSYTNYGYTF.

The chain has TRBV12-5 and TRBJ2-3; D gene ambiguous. Trimming took 4 bases from V and 2 from J, leaving 1 base between them. CDR3 length: 11 residues. The germline CDR1 and CDR2 sequences are LGHNT and FRNRAP. DNA of the CDR3: TGTGCTAGTGGTTCCACAGATACGCAGTATTTT. Translation gives CASGSTDTQYF.